This entry is about one TCR beta chain. Its antigen is currently not known. Qualities for individual bases were not recorded, and no much larger clone is one base off. This sample is part of a study of CD8 T cells in Susac syndrome (dated by TCRdb to between 2018 and 2021). With respect to the entire study: Among the Susac syndrome patients who were sequenced, clinically active disease was present in about six and clinical remission was observed in under ten. Susac syndrome patients were therapy-naive, on corticosteroids (some also receiving IVIg), or on IVIg alone at blood withdrawal. The study used repertoire sequencing to test whether antigen drove CD8+ T cell activation and differentiation in Susac syndrome. CD8+ T cell repertoire clonality was compared between some 12 healthy donors, approximately 14 Susac syndrome patients and 15 multiple sclerosis patients. The research as a whole found: The TCR sequencing and HLA analysis was acknowledged to have included a relatively small number of individuals. More than 15 Susac-specific public clones were identified in the total CD8+ repertoire, and roughly five Susac-specific public clones were identified in the CD8+ TEMRA repertoire. CD8+ repertoires in Susac syndrome showed clonal expansion, which was highest in CD8+ TEMRA cells and was greater in clinically active patients than in remitting patients.

High-throughput TCR beta sequencing profiled peripheral blood CD8+ and CD4+ T cells from healthy donors, Susac syndrome patients and multiple sclerosis patients. The Susac syndrome patients fulfilled recently defined diagnostic criteria for either definite or probable disease. Bulk CD8+ and CD4+ T cells were purified by magnetic negative isolation, while CD8+ TEMRA cells were enriched using FACS. Blood was collected in EDTA tubes and processed within 24 hours, with PBMCs isolated through density gradient centrifugation. PBMCs intended for TCR sequencing were cryopreserved in liquid nitrogen and thawed later in a water bath at 37 degrees C. Purity of sorted or isolated CD4+, CD8+ and CD8+ TEMRA cells was at least 90%. RNA was extracted with the RNeasy kit and roughly 0.45 to 1 ug was reverse transcribed using random hexamers. The immunoSEQ multiplex PCR assay, covering 54 Vbeta and 13 Jbeta segments, was used to amplify TCR beta CDR3 regions. To correct PCR amplification bias, a synthetic template baseline was used for both primer optimization and computational correction. On the study's bioinformatics: Reads were annotated to V, D and J genes according to IMGT and were analyzed with immunoSEQ Analyzer, with only productive sequences retained. To calculate clonality, Shannon entropy was normalized by log2 of the number of productive unique sequences and then subtracted from one. Public and private clones were assessed among the 100 most prevalent clones of each patient and control. Susac-specific clones were defined as absent from healthy and MS cohorts, around 980 published viral clones and other ImmuneACCESS disease sequences. Using fastp trimming at Q25 and MiXCR clonotype assembly, TCRdb reanalyzed the public sequencing data and kept in-frame beta chains. CDR3 protein duplicates are merged, each entry listing the most common genes and DNA. These V and J calls are TCRdb output, not the study's own analysis. A total of 100,000 to 150,000 distinct CDR3 sequences appear in this sample, just under 95% of them only once. Less than 0.3% of the sample is held by the ten biggest clonotypes.

From the cysteine up to the phenylalanine, the CDR3 has a length of 15 residues. The kept DNA is CDR3 alone, 45 bases in frame from the first base. At the junction V is shortened by 6 bases and J by 2 bases; bases outside the gene matches: 5. This clonotype was obtained from a human donor with Susac syndrome. Sequencing was carried out using CD8+ T cells from PBMCs. The chain employs TRBV12-3 or TRBV12-4 and TRBJ2-1; TRBD2 lines up with 9 middle nucleotides. CDR3 reads: CASSPLAGAYNEQFF. The DNA is TGTGCCAGCAGCCCACTAGCGGGTGCCTACAATGAGCAGTTCTTC.